This T cell receptor beta chain was observed in a study of blood T cell repertoires in COVID-19. The overall study: Specimens from acute and convalescent COVID-19 originated in the United States, Italy and Spain. PBMCs, B-cell-depleted T cells, or T cells provided the cDNA or gDNA that made up the material.

CDR3 length: 13 amino acids. Per the germline V gene, CDR1 is SNHLY and CDR2 is FYNNEI. The V end lost 6 bases, the J end lost 5 bases, and 14 bases lay between the germline ends. As originally analysed: Reference gene primer amplification gave nucleated cell count estimates. Sequencing was performed with immunoSEQ multiplex PCR; in TCRdb, only in-frame clones are kept and a portion is missing. The DNA was the basis for D and trimming; V, J and clone size are from that table. The sample comprises 140,000 or so clones, 85% of which are singletons, and 2.5% to 3.5% rests with the top ten. V is TRBV2 and J is TRBJ2-7, with D possibly TRBD1 on 6 matching bases. Sequencing was carried out using peripheral blood. This TCR was recovered from a man in his forties or fifties with acute or convalescent COVID-19. For the CDR3, the DNA is TGTGCCAGCAGCCCGCAGGGGACACACGAGCAGTACTTC. Amino acids: CASSPQGTHEQYF.